A single sample is the source of the 3 T cell receptor beta chains below, sequenced in a study of blood T cell repertoires in COVID-19. Using immunoSEQ multiplex PCR, the repertoire was profiled, and TCRdb retains in-frame clones only, with some absent. The sample lists about 340,000 clones, 83% occurring once. Sequencing was performed on peripheral blood. The receptor source for this set is a young man with active or convalescent COVID-19.

V is TRBV7-9 and J is TRBJ1-1; TRBD1 agrees at 8 bases. CDR1 is SEHNR, CDR2 FQNEAQ, per germline (reference sequence). This CDR3 is 13 amino acids long. The ends lost 5 bases at V and 5 bases at J; junction bases unmatched: 4. This CDR3 is CASSQGAKTEAFF. CDR3 in DNA: TGTGCCAGCAGCCAGGGGGCTAAGACTGAAGCTTTCTTT.

The rearrangement uses TRBV9 and TRBJ2-2; 12 bases fit TRBD2. Germline loops: CDR1 SGDLS, CDR2 YYNGEE. The CDR3 totals 16 residues. V lost 0 bases, J lost 5 bases, and 2 bases stayed unmatched. DNA of the CDR3: TGTGCCAGCAGCGTAGCGACTAGCGGGGGTACCGGGGAGCTGTTTTTT. As protein: CASSVATSGGTGELFF.

The gene calls are TRBV5-4 and TRBJ2-5; tentative D call: TRBD2 (6 bases). V lost 2 bases to trimming and J lost 1 base, with 12 bases between them. CDR1 and CDR2 from the germline V gene are SGHNT and YYREEE (reference sequence). The CDR3 consists of 15 residues. The CDR3 loop is CASSFPGLLQETQYF. Here the CDR3 DNA reads TGTGCCAGCAGCTTTCCGGGACTGCTCCAAGAGACCCAGTACTTC. The entire variable domain, with the rest obtained from reference TRBV5-4 and TRBJ2-5, is as follows: ETGVTQSPTHLIKTRGQQVTLRCSSQSGHNTVSWYQQALGQGPQFIFQYYREEENGRGNFPPRFSGLQFPNYSSELNVNALELDDSALYLCASSFPGLLQETQYFGPGTRLLVL.